These T cell receptor beta chains were read from a single sample in a study of CD8+ T cells in alopecia areata. Assay: immunoSEQ multiplex PCR; the TCRdb copy retains only in-frame clones and omits some. The sample yields around 190,000 clones, 55% to 70% seen once. The sample in question was CD4+ T cells sorted from blood, obtained at week 4, from a patient treated with tofacitinib. These receptors all stem from a human donor with alopecia areata. Each CDR3 is given with its conserved first and last residue. The order of the fields is clone size, J gene, V gene, D gene, CDR3 protein, CDR3 DNA. D genes are given only for firm matches. Size is omitted from some rows. Given values are once, few, many or a class for expanded clones.

. TRBJ2-2 TRBV2 . CASRENRVSNTGELFF TGTGCCAGCAGGGAAAACAGGGTTTCGAACACCGGGGAGCTGTTTTTT
. TRBJ2-7 TRBV29-1 TRBD2 CSVALAGGGEQYF TGCAGCGTTGCACTAGCGGGAGGAGGTGAGCAGTACTTC
few TRBJ2-5 TRBV7-2 TRBD1 CASSSTDRVQETQYF TGTGCCAGCAGCTCCACCGACAGGGTCCAAGAGACCCAGTACTTC
. TRBJ1-1 TRBV29-1 TRBD1 CSVELRTGMSTEAFF TGCAGCGTTGAGCTTAGGACAGGGATGAGCACTGAAGCTTTCTTT
. TRBJ2-3 TRBV27 . CASSFLGADTQYF TGTGCCAGCAGTTTCCTTGGGGCAGATACGCAGTATTTT
. TRBJ2-1 TRBV5-1 TRBD2 CASSYMMGTSGYNEQFF TGCGCCAGCAGCTATATGATGGGGACTAGCGGGTACAATGAGCAGTTCTTC
. TRBJ2-6 TRBV30 TRBD1 CAWSPGTAGANVLTF TGTGCCTGGAGTCCCGGGACAGCTGGGGCCAACGTCCTGACTTTC
once TRBJ1-4 TRBV30 . CAWTWQGHEKLFF TGTGCCTGGACGTGGCAGGGACATGAAAAACTGTTTTTT
. TRBJ1-4 TRBV7-9 . CASSPESVNNEKLFF TGTGCCAGCAGCCCCGAATCTGTAAATAATGAAAAACTGTTTTTT
few TRBJ2-3 TRBV29-1 TRBD1 CSAGQGLLGTDTQYF TGCAGCGCGGGACAGGGGCTGTTGGGCACAGATACGCAGTATTTT
. TRBJ2-1 TRBV29-1 . CSVEQGFDEQFF TGCAGCGTTGAACAGGGGTTTGATGAGCAGTTCTTC
. TRBJ1-5 TRBV12-2 . CASRLVPLDQPQHF TGTGCAAGTCGCTTAGTGCCATTAGATCAGCCCCAGCATTTT
few TRBJ1-4 TRBV30 . CAWSYPRPNEKLFF TGTGCCTGGAGTTACCCGAGGCCAAATGAAAAACTGTTTTTT
. TRBJ2-7 TRBV6-5 . CASSPGTVSYEQYF TGTGCCAGCAGTCCCGGGACGGTCTCCTACGAGCAGTACTTC
. TRBJ1-1 TRBV5-1 . CASSWVDRSNTEAFF TGCGCCAGCAGCTGGGTGGACAGATCGAACACTGAAGCTTTCTTT
. TRBJ2-7 TRBV29-1 . CSVEGEGSYEQYF TGCAGCGTTGAAGGAGAAGGGAGTTACGAGCAGTACTTC
. TRBJ2-7 TRBV29-1 TRBD2 CSVEGGRSFSTSGRPYEQYF TGCAGCGTTGAAGGGGGACGAAGCTTTTCGACTAGCGGGAGGCCCTACGAGCAGTACTTC
few TRBJ2-3 TRBV6-1 TRBD1 CASSLDRVSTDTQYF TGTGCCAGCAGCTTGGACAGGGTGAGCACAGATACGCAGTATTTT
. TRBJ2-7 TRBV30 . CAWTSGRSYYEQYF TGTGCCTGGACCTCGGGAAGAAGCTACTACGAGCAGTACTTC
few TRBJ2-6 TRBV18 TRBD1 CASSQDRVGANVLTF TGTGCCAGCTCACAAGACAGGGTTGGGGCCAACGTCCTGACTTTC
. TRBJ2-7 TRBV4-2 . CASSQMTGSSYEQYF TGTGCCAGCAGCCAGATGACCGGGAGCTCCTACGAGCAGTACTTC
once TRBJ2-3 TRBV7-2 TRBD2 CASSPSGRAADTQYF TGTGCCAGCAGCCCGAGCGGGAGGGCTGCAGATACGCAGTATTTT
. TRBJ2-1 TRBV5-1 TRBD2 CASSLGLGTSGSNEQFF TGCGCCAGCAGCTTGGGCCTTGGGACTAGCGGGAGCAATGAGCAGTTCTTC
once TRBJ1-1 TRBV9 TRBD1 CASSPRTGGSTEAFF TGTGCCAGCAGCCCACGGACAGGGGGAAGCACTGAAGCTTTCTTT
. TRBJ1-5 TRBV30 . CAWSEGSNQPQHF TGTGCCTGGAGCGAGGGAAGCAATCAGCCCCAGCATTTT
. TRBJ2-3 TRBV9 TRBD2 CASSVGGLAGSTDTQYF TGTGCCAGCAGCGTAGGGGGACTAGCGGGGAGCACAGATACGCAGTATTTT
. TRBJ2-7 TRBV7-2 . CASRAGQLYEQYF TGTGCCAGCAGAGCGGGCCAGCTCTACGAGCAGTACTTC
. TRBJ1-2 TRBV5-6 . CASSLAGLEQGPNYGYTF TGTGCCAGCAGCTTGGCCGGGCTGGAGCAGGGCCCTAACTATGGCTACACCTTC
few TRBJ2-7 TRBV29-1 . CSVEQVYEQYF TGCAGCGTGGAGCAGGTCTACGAGCAGTACTTC
. TRBJ2-1 TRBV11-2 . CASSPLREQFF TGTGCCAGCAGCCCCCTCAGAGAGCAGTTCTTC
. TRBJ2-3 TRBV2 TRBD2 CASSPSTSGSADTQYF TGTGCCAGCAGCCCCTCGACTAGCGGGAGTGCAGATACGCAGTATTTT
. TRBJ2-4 TRBV6-5 . CASSYSPGFKNIQYF TGTGCCAGCAGTTACTCCCCAGGGTTCAAAAACATTCAGTACTTC
. TRBJ2-4 TRBV13 . CASSLQGVSKNIQYF TGTGCCAGCAGCCTACAAGGGGTCTCCAAAAACATTCAGTACTTC
. TRBJ1-1 TRBV30 . CAWRSPGVNTEAFF TGTGCCTGGCGGTCCCCGGGGGTGAACACTGAAGCTTTCTTT
. TRBJ2-3 TRBV7-2 TRBD2 CASSPRGLAGDQYF TGTGCCAGCAGCCCGAGGGGACTAGCGGGAGATCAGTATTTT
few TRBJ2-7 TRBV7-8 . CASSASQGAYEQYF TGTGCCAGCAGTGCGTCACAGGGCGCCTACGAGCAGTACTTC
. TRBJ2-1 TRBV29-1 TRBD2 CSAPSPPSGDNEQFF TGCAGCGCACCTTCCCCGCCTAGCGGCGACAATGAGCAGTTCTTC